Following are 32 T cell receptor beta chains from one sample sequenced in a study of T cells in localized non-small cell lung cancer. Here immunoSEQ multiplex PCR was the method, and the copy in TCRdb shows in-frame clones only, minus some. The table includes around 23,000 clones, 90% detected once. The sequences come from peripheral blood, collected before any cancer treatment. The receptors stem from a woman aged 40-70 years with stage I lung adenocarcinoma.

The chain has TRBV27 and TRBJ2-3; a possible D gene is TRBD2 (5 bases). Germline loops: CDR1 MNHEY, CDR2 SMNVEV (reference sequence). V dropped 5 bases and J dropped 8 bases, with 8 bases sitting between them. CDR3 size: 11 residues. Here the CDR3 DNA reads TGTGCCAGCAGTGGCGCGGGTACGCAGTATTTT. Residues: CASSGAGTQYF.

The rearrangement links TRBV5-1 to TRBJ1-1; the D gene is possibly TRBD1 (5 bases). This CDR3 has 11 amino acids. V lost 9 bases to trimming and J lost 6 bases, with 12 bases between them. CDR1 and CDR2 from the germline V gene are SGHRS and YFSETQ. CDR3 bases: TGCGCCACCTATGGGGCGCCTGAAGCTTTCTTT. Translation gives CATYGAPEAFF.

The genes are TRBV7-9 and TRBJ2-1; D gene uncertain. The CDR3 length is 13 residues. CDR1 is SEHNR, CDR2 FQNEAQ, per germline (reference sequence). Deletions cut 3 bases from V and 5 bases from J, with 8 bases between. The CDR3 spells CASSFYSDNEQFF. CDR3 DNA: TGTGCCAGCAGCTTTTACAGCGACAATGAGCAGTTCTTC.

The CDR3 coding sequence is TGTGCCAGCAGCCTCGGGACAGCTGGGAGTGAGCAGTTCTTC. It translates to CASSLGTAGSEQFF. The V and J genes are TRBV7-3 and TRBJ2-1; 7 bases are a match to TRBD1. Trimming removed 5 bases from V and 9 bases from J; junction bases left unmatched: 10. Germline V gene data show CDR1 as SGHTA and CDR2 as FQGTGA. This CDR3 region has 14 residues.

The chain is built from TRBV7-2 and TRBJ2-4; D is possibly TRBD1 (6 bases). Germline CDR1 reads SGHTA; CDR2 reads FQGNSA. The CDR3 has 15 residues. Trimming cost V 1 base and J 9 bases, with 16 bases left between them. CDR3 amino acids: CASSLVFRGEGIQYF. The CDR3 DNA is TGTGCCAGCAGCTTAGTTTTCAGGGGCGAGGGCATTCAGTACTTC.

The V gene is TRBV15, the J gene TRBJ1-1, with D hard to call. CDR1 and CDR2 (germline): LNHNV, YYDKDF (reference sequence). The CDR3 spans 13 residues. Deletions cut 0 bases from V and 6 bases from J, with 8 bases between. The CDR3 loop reads CATSRDGMAEAFF. For the CDR3, the DNA is TGTGCCACCAGCAGAGACGGGATGGCTGAAGCTTTCTTT.

This chain connects TRBV7-6 to TRBJ2-2; no clear D gene. Trimming took 5 bases from V and 5 from J, leaving 12 bases between them. The CDR3 totals 14 residues. The germline gives CDR1 SGHVS, CDR2 FNYEAQ. This CDR3 reads CASSIIESTGELFF. DNA of the CDR3: TGTGCCAGCAGCATTATTGAATCAACCGGGGAGCTGTTTTTT.

J is TRBJ2-7 and V is TRBV5-6; 9 nucleotides agree with TRBD2. The germline gives CDR1 SGHDT, CDR2 YYEEEE. J lost 4 bases, V lost 3 bases, and 8 bases had no gene match. The CDR3 is made up of 15 amino acids. The CDR3 sequence: CASSSPGTSRYEQYF. The CDR3 region has the DNA TGTGCCAGCAGCTCCCCCGGGACTAGCAGGTACGAGCAGTACTTC.

The chain couples TRBV13 to TRBJ2-3; 14 bases fit TRBD2. The CDR3 loop spans 18 amino acids. Germline V gene lookup returns CDR1 PRHDT and CDR2 FYEKMQ (reference sequence). V was clipped by 0 bases and J by 4 bases; unmatched bases: 6. The CDR3 DNA sequence: TGTGCCAGCAGCTTAGGGGTGACTAGCGGGAGGGAGGCAGATACGCAGTATTTT. This codes for CASSLGVTSGREADTQYF.

The chain couples TRBV5-6 to TRBJ1-1; TRBD1 might be the D (6 bases). The CDR3 consists of 12 residues. The germline V and J ends were trimmed by 3 bases and 4 bases, with 7 bases remaining between them. The germline V gene encodes CDR1 SGHDT and CDR2 YYEEEE. The CDR3 loop is CASSWGATEAFF. CDR3 nucleotide sequence: TGTGCCAGCAGCTGGGGGGCCACTGAAGCTTTCTTT.

This chain links TRBV16 with TRBJ2-1; possibly TRBD2 for D (5 bases). Per germline, CDR1 KGHSY and CDR2 FQNENV. The CDR3 is 15 residues long. V lost 0 bases to trimming and J lost 5 bases, with 11 bases between them. In DNA, the CDR3 is TGTGCCAGCAGCCAATCTAAAAGCGGCAACAATGAGCAGTTCTTC. This gives the protein CASSQSKSGNNEQFF. The full variable domain, in which reference TRBV16 and TRBJ2-1 provide the parts outside the CDR3, is GEEVAQTPKHLVRGEGQKAKLYCAPIKGHSYVFWYQQVLKNEFKFLISFQNENVFDETGMPKERFSAKCLPNSPCSLEIQATKLEDSAVYFCASSQSKSGNNEQFFGPGTRLTVL.

This chain uses TRBV29-1 with TRBJ1-5; D unclear. Trimming stripped 0 bases from V and 3 bases from J, with 6 bases between. The CDR3 totals 13 residues. CDR1 and CDR2 from the germline V gene are SQVTM and ANQGSEA. The CDR3 here is CSVEERANQPQHF. The CDR3 DNA sequence: TGCAGCGTTGAAGAAAGGGCCAATCAGCCCCAGCATTTT.

This chain joins TRBV7-1 and TRBJ2-7, with 7 nucleotides matching TRBD2. TRBV7-1 is an ORF for which the function is uncertain. The V gene end was trimmed by 5 bases and the J gene end by 4 bases; junction bases not matched to a gene: 5. The CDR3 covers 13 residues. For the CDR3, the DNA is TGTGCCAGCAGCCCCGGCGGGGGATACGAGCAGTACTTC. Protein product: CASSPGGGYEQYF.

The V gene is TRBV28, the J gene TRBJ1-4; D possibly corresponds to TRBD1 (6 bases). Trimming pared 6 bases from V and 0 bases from J, leaving 11 bases between. There are 15 residues in the CDR3. CDR1 is MDHEN and CDR2 is SYDVKM in the germline V gene. CDR3 region: CASSSRQATNEKLFF. The CDR3 DNA sequence: TGTGCCAGCAGCAGCCGACAGGCAACTAATGAAAAACTGTTTTTT. The full variable domain, rest sourced from reference TRBV28 and TRBJ1-4, is DVKVTQSSRYLVKRTGEKVFLECVQDMDHENMFWYRQDPGLGLRLIYFSYDVKMKEKGDIPEGYSVSREKKERFSLILESASTNQTSMYLCASSSRQATNEKLFFGSGTQLSVL.

This sequence joins TRBV9 and TRBJ2-7, with D possibly being TRBD1 or TRBD2 (6 bases each). V dropped 4 bases and J dropped 0 bases, with 23 bases sitting between them. From germline, CDR1 is SGDLS and CDR2 YYNGEE. The CDR3 length is 18 residues. The CDR3: CASSPTGTPKPYSYEQYF. The CDR3 DNA reads as TGTGCCAGCAGCCCTACAGGGACTCCCAAACCATACTCCTACGAGCAGTACTTC.

The V and J genes are TRBV18 and TRBJ2-5; D unclear. This CDR3 contains 14 residues. Germline V gene lookup returns CDR1 KGHSH and CDR2 LQKENI. The germline V and J ends were trimmed by 0 bases and 4 bases, with 9 bases remaining between them. CDR3 residues: CASSPPGLPETQYF. The CDR3 nucleotides are TGTGCCAGCTCACCACCGGGTTTGCCAGAGACCCAGTACTTC.

The V gene is TRBV14, the J gene TRBJ2-2; D possibly corresponds to TRBD1 (5 bases). The CDR3 is made up of 15 amino acids. Germline CDR1 is SGHDN and CDR2 is FVKESK. The ends were cut back, 2 bases at V and 2 bases at J, with 9 bases in the middle. CDR3 bases: TGTGCCAGCAGCCAACAGGGTCTTAACACCGGGGAGCTGTTTTTT. It yields the protein CASSQQGLNTGELFF.

This chain connects TRBV6-1 to TRBJ2-7, with 7 bases fitting TRBD2. With 6 bases clipped from V and 0 bases from J, the junction kept 8 bases outside the gene matches. CDR1 is MNHNS, CDR2 SASEGT, per germline. The CDR3 contains 15 residues. This CDR3 reads CASRHSSGSSYEQYF. For the CDR3, the DNA is TGTGCCAGCAGACATTCTAGCGGCTCCTCCTACGAGCAGTACTTC.

This rearrangement joins TRBV4-1 to TRBJ2-3; TRBD2 matches at 7 bases. Germline V gene data show CDR1 as MGHRA and CDR2 as YSYEKL. V lost 2 bases and J lost 0; bases outside the gene matches: 8. This CDR3 region has 17 residues. In DNA form, the CDR3 reads TGCGCCAGCAGCCAACGTGCTAGCGGAGCTAGCACAGATACGCAGTATTTT. As protein: CASSQRASGASTDTQYF.

The chain uses TRBV11-3 and TRBJ2-3, with D possibly being TRBD1 (6 bases). Between the trimmed V and J ends, which lost 5 bases and 2 bases, there was a span of 11 bases. Germline V gives CDR1 SGHNT, CDR2 YENEEA. This CDR3 is 14 amino acids long. The CDR3 DNA reads as TGTGCCAGCAGCCAGACAGGATTCACAGATACGCAGTATTTT. The encoded protein is CASSQTGFTDTQYF.

The chain combines TRBV28 with TRBJ1-5; D is unresolved. V was pared by 8 bases and J by 1 base, with 12 bases between. This CDR3 is built from 14 residues. Germline V gives CDR1 MDHEN, CDR2 SYDVKM. CDR3 coding DNA: TGTGCCAGCGACTCCGGAGGGAGCAATCAGCCCCAGCATTTT. It translates to CASDSGGSNQPQHF. The full variable domain, with the rest looked up from reference TRBV28 and TRBJ1-5, is DVKVTQSSRYLVKRTGEKVFLECVQDMDHENMFWYRQDPGLGLRLIYFSYDVKMKEKGDIPEGYSVSREKKERFSLILESASTNQTSMYLCASDSGGSNQPQHFGDGTRLSIL.

The chain links TRBV18 to TRBJ2-7; no firm D call. CDR1 is KGHSH, CDR2 LQKENI, per germline. Trimming pared 5 bases from V and 2 bases from J, leaving 4 bases between. The CDR3 sequence is 11 residues long. The CDR3 nucleotides are TGTGCCAGCTCAAACACCTACGAGCAGTACTTC. Amino acids: CASSNTYEQYF.

This clone was recorded once. This may arise from a read error, as a much more abundant clone is one base away. The chain combines TRBV6-5 with TRBJ1-1, with D hard to call. Germline loops: CDR1 MNHEY, CDR2 SVGAGI. This CDR3 has 14 residues. CDR3 loop: CTSRPRHSNTEAFF. CDR3 coding DNA: TGTACCAGCAGGCCACGCCACTCAAACACTGAAGCTTTCTTT.

The rearrangement joins TRBV18 to TRBJ2-3; 7 positions match TRBD1. The CDR3 covers 14 residues. V gave up 3 bases and J gave up 5 bases; unmatched junction bases: 5. CDR1 is KGHSH and CDR2 is LQKENI in the germline V gene. In DNA form, the CDR3 reads TGTGCCAGCTCACCGTGGCAGGGGGAAGATACGCAGTATTTT. This codes for CASSPWQGEDTQYF.

This chain links TRBV6-1 with TRBJ2-7, with no clear D. Germline CDR1 reads MNHNS; CDR2 reads SASEGT. Trimming took 1 base from V and 3 from J, leaving 1 base between them. The CDR3 extends over 11 amino acids. For the CDR3, the DNA is TGTGCCAGCAGTGAAGGCTACGAGCAGTACTTC. Translation gives CASSEGYEQYF.

The chain joins TRBV7-8 to TRBJ2-1, with D perhaps TRBD1 (6 bases). The length of the CDR3 is 13 residues. Trimming cost V 5 bases and J 4 bases, with 9 bases left between them. Germline assignment: CDR1 SGHVS and CDR2 FQNEAQ. The CDR3 sequence is CASSPDRYNEQFF. CDR3 nucleotides: TGTGCCAGCAGCCCGGACAGATACAATGAGCAGTTCTTC. The full variable domain, completed using reference TRBV7-8 and TRBJ2-1, is GAGVSQSPRYKVAKRGQDVALRCDPISGHVSLFWYQQALGQGPEFLTYFQNEAQLDKSGLPSDRFFAERPEGSVSTLKIQRTQQEDSAVYLCASSPDRYNEQFFGPGTRLTVL.

The rearrangement links TRBV28 to TRBJ2-7; 8 bases are a match to TRBD1. The CDR3 totals 14 residues. J lost 11 bases, V lost 6 bases, and 15 bases had no gene match. Germline values: CDR1 MDHEN, CDR2 SYDVKM. This chain's CDR3 is CASRTGQGTFTEYF. CDR3 DNA sequence: TGTGCCAGCAGGACCGGACAGGGAACATTCACGGAGTACTTC.

This clone has a single count. The V gene is TRBV10-1, the J gene TRBJ2-1; 9 nucleotides line up with TRBD2. J was trimmed by 10 bases and V by 4 bases; bases with no gene match: 8. The CDR3 is 14 amino acids. Germline V gene data show CDR1 as WNHNN and CDR2 as SYGVQD (reference sequence). The CDR3 protein is CASSGGLATGEQFF. The CDR3 nucleotides read TGCGCCAGCAGTGGAGGACTAGCGACCGGCGAGCAGTTCTTC.

The chain couples TRBV7-2 to TRBJ2-7; maybe TRBD2 (5 bases). The ends were cut back, 1 base at V and 5 bases at J, with 21 bases in the middle. CDR1 is SGHTA, CDR2 FQGNSA, per germline. This CDR3 contains 17 residues. CDR3 DNA sequence: TGTGCCAGCAGCTTAGACCGGTTTGGATGGAGGTCCCACGAGCAGTACTTC. Amino acids: CASSLDRFGWRSHEQYF. The full variable domain, in which reference TRBV7-2 and TRBJ2-7 provide the parts outside the CDR3, is GAGVSQSPSNKVTEKGKDVELRCDPISGHTALYWYRQSLGQGLEFLIYFQGNSAPDKSGLPSDRFSAERTGGSVSTLTIQRTQQEDSAVYLCASSLDRFGWRSHEQYFGPGTRLTVT.

The V call is TRBV27, the J call TRBJ2-7; 9 bases line up with TRBD1. The CDR3 covers 14 residues. After removal of 8 bases from V and 5 bases from J, the junction contained 10 bases not matched to a gene. In germline, CDR1 is MNHEY, CDR2 SMNVEV (reference sequence). CDR3 in amino acids: CASGLWGQGDEQYF. The CDR3 DNA sequence: TGTGCCAGCGGCCTTTGGGGACAGGGAGACGAGCAGTACTTC.

The J gene is TRBJ2-7, the V gene TRBV7-2, with 8 bases identical to TRBD2. There are 14 residues in the CDR3. V was clipped by 5 bases and J by 3 bases; unmatched bases: 6. Germline lookup yields CDR1 SGHTA and CDR2 FQGNSA. As DNA, the CDR3 is TGTGCCAGCAGCCTCGCGGGAGGAAACTACGAGCAGTACTTC. It specifies CASSLAGGNYEQYF.

V gene TRBV18 combines with J gene TRBJ2-1, with D possibly TRBD1 on 6 matching bases. The CDR3 totals 15 residues. The germline V gene encodes CDR1 KGHSH and CDR2 LQKENI. V gave up 3 bases and J gave up 4 bases, with 13 bases separating them. CDR3 sequence: CASSPAGAWYNEQFF. CDR3 DNA sequence: TGTGCCAGCTCACCTGCAGGGGCATGGTACAATGAGCAGTTCTTC.